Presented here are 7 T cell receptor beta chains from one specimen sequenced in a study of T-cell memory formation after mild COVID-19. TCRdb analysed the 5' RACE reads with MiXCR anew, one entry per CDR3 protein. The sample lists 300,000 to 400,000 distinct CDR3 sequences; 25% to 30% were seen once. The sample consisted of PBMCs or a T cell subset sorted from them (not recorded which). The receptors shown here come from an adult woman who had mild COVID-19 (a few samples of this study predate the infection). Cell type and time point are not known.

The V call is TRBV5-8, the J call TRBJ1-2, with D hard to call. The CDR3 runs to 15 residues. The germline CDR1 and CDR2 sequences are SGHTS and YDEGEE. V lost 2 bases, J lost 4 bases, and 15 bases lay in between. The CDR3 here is CASSFEGGRIYGYTF. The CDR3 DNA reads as TGTGCCAGCAGCTTTGAAGGTGGGAGGATCTATGGCTACACCTTC.

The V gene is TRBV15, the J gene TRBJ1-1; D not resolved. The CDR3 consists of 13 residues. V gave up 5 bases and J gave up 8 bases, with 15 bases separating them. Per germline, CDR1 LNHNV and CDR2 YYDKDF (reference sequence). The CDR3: CATSVGRVGEAFF. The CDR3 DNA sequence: TGTGCCACCAGCGTGGGGAGGGTCGGAGAAGCTTTCTTT.

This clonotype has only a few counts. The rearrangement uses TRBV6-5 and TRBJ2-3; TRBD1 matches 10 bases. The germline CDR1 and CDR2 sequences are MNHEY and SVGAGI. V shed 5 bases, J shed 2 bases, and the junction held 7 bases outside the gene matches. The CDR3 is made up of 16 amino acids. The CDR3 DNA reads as TGTGCCAGCAGTAAGACCGGGACAGGGGCCACAGATACGCAGTATTTT. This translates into CASSKTGTGATDTQYF.

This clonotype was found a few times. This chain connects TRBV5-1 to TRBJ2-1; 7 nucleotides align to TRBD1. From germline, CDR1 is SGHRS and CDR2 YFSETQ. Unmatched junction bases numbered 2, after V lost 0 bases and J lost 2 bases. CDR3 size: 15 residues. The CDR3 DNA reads TGCGCCAGCAGCTTGGGGGGACAGACCTACAATGAGCAGTTCTTC. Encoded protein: CASSLGGQTYNEQFF.

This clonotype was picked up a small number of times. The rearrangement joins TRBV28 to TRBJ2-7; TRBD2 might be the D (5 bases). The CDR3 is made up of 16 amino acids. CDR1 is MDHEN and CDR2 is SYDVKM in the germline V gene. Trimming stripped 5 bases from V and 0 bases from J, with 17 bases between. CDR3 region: CASSPLLDGISYEQYF. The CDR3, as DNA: TGTGCCAGCAGTCCCTTGCTGGACGGGATCTCCTACGAGCAGTACTTC.

This chain's CDR3 is CASVWDSSNEKLFF. CDR3 coding DNA: TGTGCCAGCGTCTGGGACAGCAGCAATGAAAAACTGTTTTTT. This chain links TRBV2 with TRBJ1-4; 7 bases map to TRBD1. The germline V gene encodes CDR1 SNHLY and CDR2 FYNNEI. The ends lost 8 bases at V and 5 bases at J; junction bases unmatched: 8. The CDR3 extends over 14 amino acids.

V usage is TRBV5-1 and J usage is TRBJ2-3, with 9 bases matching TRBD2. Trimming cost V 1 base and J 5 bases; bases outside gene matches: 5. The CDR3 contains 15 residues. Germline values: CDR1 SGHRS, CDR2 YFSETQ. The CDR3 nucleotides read TGCGCCAGCAGCTTGAGGCGGGAGGGCGGAGATACGCAGTATTTT. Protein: CASSLRREGGDTQYF.